This is a list of T cell receptor beta chains from one sample in a study of blood T cell repertoires in COVID-19. The repertoire was sequenced with immunoSEQ multiplex PCR; TCRdb's copy has only in-frame clones and lacks some. The table has 200,000 or so clones, 85% seen once; the top ten hold approximately 18%. Sequencing used peripheral blood. These receptors were taken from a person aged 70 to 80 with COVID-19, enrolled during active disease. Each CDR3 is given with its conserved first and last residue. The order of the fields is V gene, J gene, D gene, clone size, CDR3 protein, CDR3 DNA. The D gene is left open where the match is weak. Size is omitted from some rows. Given values are once, few, many or a class for expanded clones.

v_gene: TRBV5-1
j_gene: TRBJ1-2
d_gene: NA
abundance: NA
CDR3aa: CASSSDRYHGYTF
CDR3nt: TGCGCCAGCAGTTCTGACAGGTATCATGGCTACACCTTC

v_gene: TRBV7-2
j_gene: TRBJ1-6
d_gene: NA
abundance: NA
CDR3aa: CASRLDNSPLHF
CDR3nt: TGTGCCAGCAGGCTAGATAATTCACCCCTCCACTTT

v_gene: TRBV12-5
j_gene: TRBJ2-1
d_gene: TRBD2
abundance: once
CDR3aa: CASGLVPGGLAGAFEQFF
CDR3nt: TGTGCTAGTGGTTTAGTCCCGGGTGGACTAGCGGGAGCGTTTGAGCAGTTCTTC

v_gene: TRBV4-2
j_gene: TRBJ1-2
d_gene: TRBD1
abundance: NA
CDR3aa: CASSQDLGAGGNYGYTF
CDR3nt: TGTGCCAGCAGCCAAGATTTGGGGGCAGGGGGGAACTATGGCTACACCTTC

v_gene: TRBV6-5
j_gene: TRBJ2-7
d_gene: NA
abundance: NA
CDR3aa: CASSYQTLTEQYF
CDR3nt: TGTGCCAGCAGTTACCAAACCCTGACAGAGCAGTACTTC

v_gene: TRBV10-3
j_gene: TRBJ2-5
d_gene: NA
abundance: once
CDR3aa: CAISGQKQETQYF
CDR3nt: TGTGCCATCAGTGGACAGAAACAAGAGACCCAGTACTTC

v_gene: TRBV7-8
j_gene: TRBJ1-6
d_gene: NA
abundance: NA
CDR3aa: CASTRGSNSPLHF
CDR3nt: TGTGCCAGCACTCGGGGAAGTAATTCACCCCTCCACTTT

v_gene: TRBV27
j_gene: TRBJ1-2
d_gene: TRBD1
abundance: few
CDR3aa: CASSPRTGNNYGYTF
CDR3nt: TGTGCCAGCAGTCCCCGGACAGGGAATAACTATGGCTACACCTTC

v_gene: TRBV7-8
j_gene: TRBJ2-3
d_gene: TRBD1
abundance: NA
CDR3aa: CASSLARSGTGPYTQYF
CDR3nt: TGTGCCAGCAGCTTAGCTCGATCCGGGACAGGGCCATATACGCAGTATTTT

v_gene: TRBV6-2/TRBV6-3
j_gene: TRBJ1-1
d_gene: NA
abundance: NA
CDR3aa: CASSFGWGLGNTEAFF
CDR3nt: TGTGCCAGCAGTTTTGGTTGGGGCCTGGGGAACACTGAAGCTTTCTTT

v_gene: TRBV6-5
j_gene: TRBJ1-2
d_gene: TRBD1
abundance: NA
CDR3aa: CASRANREGAAAF
CDR3nt: TGTGCCAGCAGGGCAAACCGCGAGGGGGCCGCCGCCTTC

v_gene: TRBV5-1
j_gene: TRBJ1-1
d_gene: NA
abundance: NA
CDR3aa: CASSLAGKQPTANTEAFF
CDR3nt: TGCGCCAGCAGCTTGGCCGGGAAACAACCTACTGCGAACACTGAAGCTTTCTTT

v_gene: TRBV10-3
j_gene: TRBJ2-5
d_gene: TRBD1
abundance: NA
CDR3aa: CAISVDRGETQYF
CDR3nt: TGTGCCATCAGTGTGGACAGGGGGGAGACCCAGTACTTC

v_gene: TRBV24-1
j_gene: TRBJ1-2
d_gene: NA
abundance: NA
CDR3aa: CATSDLDSYGYTF
CDR3nt: TGTGCCACCAGTGACCTAGACAGTTATGGCTACACCTTC

v_gene: TRBV7-2
j_gene: TRBJ2-7
d_gene: NA
abundance: NA
CDR3aa: CASSLGLVAGYEQYF
CDR3nt: TGTGCCAGCAGCTTAGGACTAGTGGCGGGTTACGAGCAGTACTTC

v_gene: TRBV29-1
j_gene: TRBJ2-7
d_gene: NA
abundance: NA
CDR3aa: CSVFVAAGGDEQYF
CDR3nt: TGCAGCGTTTTCGTAGCGGCAGGGGGAGACGAGCAGTACTTC

v_gene: TRBV24-1
j_gene: TRBJ2-2
d_gene: TRBD1
abundance: few
CDR3aa: CATSDLSRAGGRNGELFF
CDR3nt: TGTGCCACCAGTGATTTGAGCAGGGCAGGGGGCAGGAACGGGGAGCTGTTTTTT

v_gene: TRBV10-3
j_gene: TRBJ1-4
d_gene: TRBD1
abundance: NA
CDR3aa: CAISGGQGDEKLFF
CDR3nt: TGTGCCATCAGTGGTGGACAGGGCGATGAAAAACTGTTTTTT

v_gene: TRBV5-4
j_gene: TRBJ2-5
d_gene: TRBD1
abundance: NA
CDR3aa: CASSSGQQETQYF
CDR3nt: TGTGCCAGCAGTTCGGGACAGCAAGAGACCCAGTACTTC

v_gene: TRBV9
j_gene: TRBJ1-2
d_gene: TRBD1
abundance: few
CDR3aa: CASSGRGQNYGYTF
CDR3nt: TGTGCCAGCAGCGGAAGGGGACAGAACTATGGCTACACCTTC

v_gene: TRBV9
j_gene: TRBJ2-7
d_gene: NA
abundance: NA
CDR3aa: CASSVGTLSYEQYF
CDR3nt: TGTGCCAGCAGCGTAGGGACTCTATCCTACGAGCAGTACTTC

v_gene: TRBV10-3
j_gene: TRBJ1-5
d_gene: NA
abundance: NA
CDR3aa: CAISSGGNQPQHF
CDR3nt: TGTGCCATCAGTTCAGGGGGCAATCAGCCCCAGCATTTT

v_gene: TRBV19
j_gene: TRBJ2-1
d_gene: NA
abundance: NA
CDR3aa: CASSVSEAEQFF
CDR3nt: TGTGCCAGTAGTGTGAGTGAAGCTGAGCAGTTCTTC

v_gene: TRBV27
j_gene: TRBJ1-1
d_gene: NA
abundance: NA
CDR3aa: CASSWTAVNTEAFF
CDR3nt: TGTGCCAGCAGTTGGACAGCAGTGAACACTGAAGCTTTCTTT

v_gene: TRBV9
j_gene: TRBJ2-1
d_gene: TRBD1
abundance: NA
CDR3aa: CASSTGQAVITEQFF
CDR3nt: TGTGCCAGCAGCACGGGACAGGCCGTGATTACTGAGCAGTTCTTC

v_gene: TRBV27
j_gene: TRBJ1-3
d_gene: NA
abundance: NA
CDR3aa: CASSSPGESTIYF
CDR3nt: TGTGCCAGCAGTTCCCCCGGGGAGAGCACCATATATTTT

v_gene: TRBV5-1
j_gene: TRBJ2-6
d_gene: NA
abundance: NA
CDR3aa: CASSLSSGANVLTF
CDR3nt: TGCGCCAGCAGCTTGTCTTCTGGGGCCAACGTCCTGACTTTC

v_gene: TRBV12-3/TRBV12-4
j_gene: TRBJ2-2
d_gene: NA
abundance: NA
CDR3aa: CASSSSGELFF
CDR3nt: TGTGCCAGCAGTTCATCCGGGGAGCTGTTTTTT

v_gene: TRBV2
j_gene: TRBJ2-5
d_gene: NA
abundance: NA
CDR3aa: CASVNLGGDETQYF
CDR3nt: TGTGCCAGCGTCAATCTAGGGGGGGATGAGACCCAGTACTTC

v_gene: TRBV5-4
j_gene: TRBJ2-7
d_gene: TRBD2
abundance: NA
CDR3aa: CASTSLAAGDNEQYF
CDR3nt: TGTGCCAGCACCTCCCTAGCTGCGGGAGATAACGAGCAGTACTTC

v_gene: TRBV7-3
j_gene: TRBJ2-2
d_gene: TRBD1
abundance: NA
CDR3aa: CASSFPTGTGVGELFF
CDR3nt: TGTGCCAGCAGCTTTCCGACCGGGACAGGGGTCGGGGAGCTGTTTTTT

v_gene: TRBV7-2
j_gene: TRBJ1-1
d_gene: NA
abundance: NA
CDR3aa: CASSLYRSSGNTEAFF
CDR3nt: TGTGCCAGCAGCTTATACAGATCCTCAGGGAACACTGAAGCTTTCTTT

v_gene: TRBV4-2
j_gene: TRBJ2-1
d_gene: TRBD2
abundance: NA
CDR3aa: CASSQDLAGGVDEQFF
CDR3nt: TGTGCCAGCAGCCAAGATCTGGCGGGAGGGGTCGATGAGCAGTTCTTC

v_gene: TRBV5-1
j_gene: TRBJ2-7
d_gene: NA
abundance: NA
CDR3aa: CASSLESGFYEQYF
CDR3nt: TGCGCCAGCAGCTTGGAATCTGGCTTCTACGAGCAGTACTTC

v_gene: TRBV5-1
j_gene: TRBJ2-3
d_gene: NA
abundance: NA
CDR3aa: CASSGDGSPGTDTQYF
CDR3nt: TGCGCCAGCAGCGGAGACGGGTCCCCGGGGACAGATACGCAGTATTTT

v_gene: TRBV4-1
j_gene: TRBJ2-2
d_gene: TRBD2
abundance: NA
CDR3aa: CASSQREGGTGELFF
CDR3nt: TGCGCCAGCAGCCAAAGGGAGGGCGGCACCGGGGAGCTGTTTTTT

v_gene: TRBV4-1
j_gene: TRBJ2-7
d_gene: NA
abundance: few
CDR3aa: CASSPTAGGAGRTYEQYF
CDR3nt: TGCGCCAGCAGCCCGACAGCGGGTGGTGCGGGCCGCACCTACGAGCAGTACTTC

v_gene: TRBV7-2
j_gene: TRBJ2-2
d_gene: NA
abundance: NA
CDR3aa: CASSTTGELFF
CDR3nt: TGTGCCAGCAGCACTACCGGGGAGCTGTTTTTT

v_gene: TRBV11-3
j_gene: TRBJ2-1
d_gene: TRBD2
abundance: NA
CDR3aa: CASSLTSGTSGTSINEQFF
CDR3nt: TGTGCCAGCAGCTTAACTTCCGGGACTAGCGGGACGAGTATCAATGAGCAGTTCTTC

v_gene: TRBV5-5
j_gene: TRBJ2-5
d_gene: NA
abundance: NA
CDR3aa: CASSPVTPGEETQYF
CDR3nt: TGTGCCAGCAGCCCTGTGACCCCAGGGGAAGAGACCCAGTACTTC

v_gene: TRBV5-8
j_gene: TRBJ2-3
d_gene: NA
abundance: NA
CDR3aa: CASRGRGLDTQYF
CDR3nt: TGTGCCAGCAGGGGGCGGGGGCTGGATACGCAGTATTTT

v_gene: TRBV12-3/TRBV12-4
j_gene: TRBJ1-6
d_gene: TRBD1
abundance: NA
CDR3aa: CASSTGVGSPLHF
CDR3nt: TGTGCCAGCAGTACAGGGGTTGGTTCACCCCTCCACTTT

v_gene: TRBV4-3
j_gene: TRBJ1-2
d_gene: NA
abundance: NA
CDR3aa: CASSQGADANVYGYTF
CDR3nt: TGCGCCAGCAGCCAGGGGGCAGATGCTAACGTATATGGCTACACCTTC

v_gene: TRBV19
j_gene: TRBJ2-1
d_gene: TRBD2
abundance: NA
CDR3aa: CASSVPGLANIQFF
CDR3nt: TGTGCCAGTAGTGTACCGGGACTAGCGAACATCCAGTTCTTC

v_gene: TRBV28
j_gene: TRBJ2-7
d_gene: NA
abundance: NA
CDR3aa: CATRDLQPPEQYF
CDR3nt: TGTGCCACCCGGGACTTACAACCTCCTGAGCAGTACTTC

v_gene: TRBV27
j_gene: TRBJ1-6
d_gene: TRBD1
abundance: NA
CDR3aa: CASSLSIPDRGHGNSPLHF
CDR3nt: TGTGCCAGCAGTTTATCGATCCCCGACAGGGGGCATGGTAATTCACCCCTCCACTTT

v_gene: TRBV29-1
j_gene: TRBJ2-1
d_gene: NA
abundance: NA
CDR3aa: CSVGQGRNEQFF
CDR3nt: TGCAGCGTTGGCCAGGGAAGGAATGAGCAGTTCTTC

v_gene: TRBV25-1
j_gene: TRBJ2-7
d_gene: NA
abundance: NA
CDR3aa: CASRRSLGGAYEQYF
CDR3nt: TGTGCCAGCAGGAGGAGCCTAGGAGGGGCCTACGAGCAGTACTTC

v_gene: TRBV6-5
j_gene: TRBJ2-1
d_gene: TRBD1
abundance: NA
CDR3aa: CATGRDRGLQFF
CDR3nt: TGTGCCACTGGCCGGGACAGGGGATTGCAGTTCTTC

v_gene: TRBV30
j_gene: TRBJ2-7
d_gene: TRBD2
abundance: NA
CDR3aa: CAWSVSPRGVHEQYF
CDR3nt: TGTGCCTGGAGTGTTTCCCCTCGGGGGGTCCACGAGCAGTACTTC

v_gene: TRBV5-1
j_gene: TRBJ2-2
d_gene: TRBD1
abundance: NA
CDR3aa: CASSRSPAQGDTGELFF
CDR3nt: TGCGCCAGCAGCAGGTCGCCGGCACAGGGGGATACCGGGGAGCTGTTTTTT

v_gene: TRBV21-1
j_gene: TRBJ2-7
d_gene: NA
abundance: NA
CDR3aa: CASSQKRDRVHEQYF
CDR3nt: TGTGCCAGCAGCCAAAAACGGGACAGGGTCCACGAGCAGTACTTC

v_gene: TRBV12-3/TRBV12-4
j_gene: TRBJ2-1
d_gene: NA
abundance: NA
CDR3aa: CASSQTDNEQFF
CDR3nt: TGTGCCAGCAGTCAAACAGACAATGAGCAGTTCTTC

v_gene: TRBV29-1
j_gene: TRBJ1-1
d_gene: TRBD1
abundance: NA
CDR3aa: CSVKRQGDTEAFF
CDR3nt: TGCAGCGTTAAAAGACAGGGTGACACTGAAGCTTTCTTT

v_gene: TRBV13
j_gene: TRBJ2-3
d_gene: TRBD1
abundance: NA
CDR3aa: CASSLLVGPGQGQDTQYF
CDR3nt: TGTGCCAGCAGCTTATTAGTCGGACCGGGACAGGGGCAAGATACGCAGTATTTT

v_gene: TRBV13
j_gene: TRBJ1-5
d_gene: TRBD1
abundance: NA
CDR3aa: CASSSTRGRVNQPQHF
CDR3nt: TGTGCCAGCAGCTCAACCAGGGGGCGCGTAAATCAGCCCCAGCATTTT

v_gene: TRBV11-3
j_gene: TRBJ1-1
d_gene: NA
abundance: NA
CDR3aa: CASSLGPSNTEAFF
CDR3nt: TGTGCCAGCAGCCTTGGGCCCTCGAACACTGAAGCTTTCTTT